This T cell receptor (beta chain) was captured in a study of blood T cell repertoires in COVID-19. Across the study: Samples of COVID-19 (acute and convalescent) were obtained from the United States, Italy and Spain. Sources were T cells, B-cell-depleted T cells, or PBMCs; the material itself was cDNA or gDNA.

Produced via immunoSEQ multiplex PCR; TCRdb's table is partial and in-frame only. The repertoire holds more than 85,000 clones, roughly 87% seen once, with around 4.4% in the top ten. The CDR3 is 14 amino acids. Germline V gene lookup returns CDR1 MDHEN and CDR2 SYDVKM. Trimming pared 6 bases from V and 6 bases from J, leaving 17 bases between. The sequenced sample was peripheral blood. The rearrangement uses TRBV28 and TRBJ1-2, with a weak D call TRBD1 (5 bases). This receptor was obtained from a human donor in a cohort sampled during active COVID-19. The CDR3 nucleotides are TGTGCCAGCAGGCCTCACGGCAGGGCACATGGCTACACCTTC. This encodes CASRPHGRAHGYTF.